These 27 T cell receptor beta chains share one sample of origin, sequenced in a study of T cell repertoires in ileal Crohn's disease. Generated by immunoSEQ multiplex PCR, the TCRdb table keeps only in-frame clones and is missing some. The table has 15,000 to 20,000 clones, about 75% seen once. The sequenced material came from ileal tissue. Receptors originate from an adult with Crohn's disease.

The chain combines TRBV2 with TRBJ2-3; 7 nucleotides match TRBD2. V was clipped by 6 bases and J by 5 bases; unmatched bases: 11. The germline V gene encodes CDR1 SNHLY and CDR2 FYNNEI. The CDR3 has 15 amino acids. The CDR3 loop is CASRALGGIQDTQYF. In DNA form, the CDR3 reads TGTGCCAGCAGGGCTCTGGGGGGGATACAAGATACGCAGTATTTT.

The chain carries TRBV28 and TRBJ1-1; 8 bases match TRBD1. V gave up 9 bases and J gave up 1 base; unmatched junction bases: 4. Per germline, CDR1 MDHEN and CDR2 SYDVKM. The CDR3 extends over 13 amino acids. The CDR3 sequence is CASQQGGNTEAFF. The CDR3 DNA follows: TGTGCCAGTCAACAGGGGGGGAACACTGAAGCTTTCTTT.

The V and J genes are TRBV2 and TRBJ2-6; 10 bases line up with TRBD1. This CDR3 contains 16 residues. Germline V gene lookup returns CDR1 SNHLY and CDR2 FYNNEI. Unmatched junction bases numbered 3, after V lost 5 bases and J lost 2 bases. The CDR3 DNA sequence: TGTGCCAGCAGTCGACAGGGGGCGGCTGGGGCCAACGTCCTGACTTTC. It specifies CASSRQGAAGANVLTF. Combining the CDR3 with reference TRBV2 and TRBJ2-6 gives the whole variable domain EPEVTQTPSHQVTQMGQEVILRCVPISNHLYFYWYRQILGQKVEFLVSFYNNEISEKSEIFDDQFSVERPDGSNFTLKIRSTKLEDSAMYFCASSRQGAAGANVLTFGAGSRLTVL.

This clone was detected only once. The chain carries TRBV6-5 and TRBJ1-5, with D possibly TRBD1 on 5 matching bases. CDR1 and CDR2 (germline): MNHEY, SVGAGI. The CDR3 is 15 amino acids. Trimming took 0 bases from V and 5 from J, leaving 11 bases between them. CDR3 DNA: TGTGCCAGCAGTTACTCGTGGGTACAGGATCAGCCCCAGCATTTT. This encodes CASSYSWVQDQPQHF.

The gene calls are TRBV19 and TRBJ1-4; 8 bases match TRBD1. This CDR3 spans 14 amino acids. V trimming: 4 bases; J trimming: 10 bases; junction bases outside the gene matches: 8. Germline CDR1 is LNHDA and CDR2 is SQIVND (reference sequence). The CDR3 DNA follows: TGTGCCAGTAGTAGGTCCGGACAGGGAGGAAAACTGTTTTTT. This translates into CASSRSGQGGKLFF.

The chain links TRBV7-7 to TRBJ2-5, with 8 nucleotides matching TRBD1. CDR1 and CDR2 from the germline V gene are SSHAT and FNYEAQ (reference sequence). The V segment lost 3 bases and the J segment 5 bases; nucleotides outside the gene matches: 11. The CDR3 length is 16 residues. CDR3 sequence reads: CASSFGSGGYGETQYF. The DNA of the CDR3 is TGTGCCAGCAGCTTTGGTTCAGGGGGCTATGGTGAGACCCAGTACTTC.

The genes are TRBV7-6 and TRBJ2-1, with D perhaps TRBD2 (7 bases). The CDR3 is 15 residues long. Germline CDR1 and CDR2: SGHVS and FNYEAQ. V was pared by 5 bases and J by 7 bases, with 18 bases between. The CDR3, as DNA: TGTGCCAGCAGCCAGAACGGACTAGGGGGTAATGAGCAGTTCTTC. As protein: CASSQNGLGGNEQFF.

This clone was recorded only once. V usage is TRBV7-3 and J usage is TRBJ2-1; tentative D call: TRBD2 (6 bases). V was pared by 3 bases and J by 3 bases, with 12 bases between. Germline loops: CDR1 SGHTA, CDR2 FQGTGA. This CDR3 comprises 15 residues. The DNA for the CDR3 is TGTGCCAGCAGCTTGGCTCGGGACTTCTACAATGAGCAGTTCTTC. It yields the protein CASSLARDFYNEQFF.

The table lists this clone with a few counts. The CDR3 protein is CASSPDREPYNEQFF. CDR3 DNA sequence: TGTGCCAGCAGTCCGGACAGGGAGCCCTACAATGAGCAGTTCTTC. This chain connects TRBV6-4 to TRBJ2-1; TRBD1 agrees at 8 bases. Germline V gene lookup returns CDR1 MRHNA and CDR2 SNTAGT. The CDR3 runs 15 residues. V shed 5 bases, J shed 2 bases, and the junction held 5 bases outside the gene matches.

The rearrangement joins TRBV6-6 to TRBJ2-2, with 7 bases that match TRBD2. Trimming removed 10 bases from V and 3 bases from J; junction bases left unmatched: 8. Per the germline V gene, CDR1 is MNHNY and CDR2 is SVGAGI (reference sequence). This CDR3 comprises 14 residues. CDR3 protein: CATRAGAYTGELFF. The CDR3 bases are TGTGCCACCCGGGCGGGAGCGTACACCGGGGAGCTGTTTTTT.

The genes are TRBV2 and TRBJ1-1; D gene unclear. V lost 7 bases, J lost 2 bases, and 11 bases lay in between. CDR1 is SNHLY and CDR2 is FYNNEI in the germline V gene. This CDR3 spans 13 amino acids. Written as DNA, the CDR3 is TGTGCCAGCAACTATTACACAAACACTGAAGCTTTCTTT. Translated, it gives CASNYYTNTEAFF.

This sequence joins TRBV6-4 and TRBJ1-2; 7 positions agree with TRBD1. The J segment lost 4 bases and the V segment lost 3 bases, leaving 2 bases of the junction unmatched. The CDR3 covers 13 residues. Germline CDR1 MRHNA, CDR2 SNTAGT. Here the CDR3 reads CASSERGLYGYTF. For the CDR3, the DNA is TGTGCCAGCAGTGAGAGGGGGCTCTATGGCTACACCTTC.

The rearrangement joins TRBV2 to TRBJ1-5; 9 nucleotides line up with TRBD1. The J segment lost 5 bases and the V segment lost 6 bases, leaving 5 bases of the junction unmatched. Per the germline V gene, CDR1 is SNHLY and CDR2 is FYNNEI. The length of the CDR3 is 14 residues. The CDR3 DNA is TGTGCCAGCAGGGGGACAGGGCGAGATCAGCCCCAGCATTTT. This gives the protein CASRGTGRDQPQHF.

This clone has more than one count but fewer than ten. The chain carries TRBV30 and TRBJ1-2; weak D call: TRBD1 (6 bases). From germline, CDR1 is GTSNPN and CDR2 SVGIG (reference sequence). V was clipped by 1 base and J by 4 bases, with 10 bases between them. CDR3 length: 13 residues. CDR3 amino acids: CAWSEQGSYGYTF. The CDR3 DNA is TGTGCCTGGAGTGAACAGGGCAGCTATGGCTACACCTTC. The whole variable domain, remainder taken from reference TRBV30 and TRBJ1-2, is SQTIHQWPATLVQPVGSPLSLECTVEGTSNPNLYWYRQAAGRGLQLLFYSVGIGQISSEVPQNLSASRPQDRQFILSSKKLLLSDSGFYLCAWSEQGSYGYTFGSGTRLTVV.

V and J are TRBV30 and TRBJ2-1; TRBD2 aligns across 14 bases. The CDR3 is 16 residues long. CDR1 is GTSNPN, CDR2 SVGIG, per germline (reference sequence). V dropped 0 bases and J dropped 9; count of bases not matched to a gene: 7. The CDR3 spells CAWSVQGTSGRREQFF. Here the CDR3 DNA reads TGTGCCTGGAGTGTACAGGGGACTAGCGGGAGACGTGAGCAGTTCTTC.

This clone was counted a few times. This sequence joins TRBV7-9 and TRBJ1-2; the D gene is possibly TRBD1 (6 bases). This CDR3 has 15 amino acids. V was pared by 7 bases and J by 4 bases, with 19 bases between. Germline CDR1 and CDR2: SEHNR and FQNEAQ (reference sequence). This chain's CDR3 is CASTATGSTGYGYTF. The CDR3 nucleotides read TGTGCCAGCACCGCTACAGGGAGTACTGGCTATGGCTACACCTTC.

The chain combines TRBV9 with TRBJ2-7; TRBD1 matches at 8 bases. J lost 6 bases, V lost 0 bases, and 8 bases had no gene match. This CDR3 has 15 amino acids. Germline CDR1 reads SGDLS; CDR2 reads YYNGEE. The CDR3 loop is CASSVDQGAPFEQYF. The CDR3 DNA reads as TGTGCCAGCAGCGTAGATCAGGGGGCGCCTTTCGAGCAGTACTTC.

CDR3 in DNA: TGCGCCAGCAGCCAAGCCCCAACGGGTTATGAAAAACTGTTTTTT. Its protein is CASSQAPTGYEKLFF. The chain recombines TRBV4-1 with TRBJ1-4; D is undetermined. Trimming stripped 1 base from V and 6 bases from J, with 12 bases between. The CDR3 extends over 15 amino acids. Germline V gene data show CDR1 as MGHRA and CDR2 as YSYEKL.

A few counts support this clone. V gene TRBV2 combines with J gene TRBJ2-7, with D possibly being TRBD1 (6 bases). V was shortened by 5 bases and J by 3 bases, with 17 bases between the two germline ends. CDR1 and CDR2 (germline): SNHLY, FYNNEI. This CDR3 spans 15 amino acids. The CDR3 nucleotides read TGTGCCAGCAGTAAAAACAGGGCTAGGGACTACGAGCAGTACTTC. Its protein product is CASSKNRARDYEQYF. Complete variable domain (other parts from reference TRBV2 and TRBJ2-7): EPEVTQTPSHQVTQMGQEVILRCVPISNHLYFYWYRQILGQKVEFLVSFYNNEISEKSEIFDDQFSVERPDGSNFTLKIRSTKLEDSAMYFCASSKNRARDYEQYFGPGTRLTVT.

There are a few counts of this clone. As DNA, the CDR3 is TGTGCCAGCAGCCTGGGACTAGCGGGGGGAGATACGCAGTATTTT. This encodes CASSLGLAGGDTQYF. This rearrangement joins TRBV5-5 to TRBJ2-3; 15 bases line up with TRBD2. Germline CDR1 is SGHKS and CDR2 is YYEKEE (reference sequence). The J segment lost 5 bases and the V segment lost 4 bases, leaving 2 bases of the junction unmatched. The CDR3 spans 15 residues.

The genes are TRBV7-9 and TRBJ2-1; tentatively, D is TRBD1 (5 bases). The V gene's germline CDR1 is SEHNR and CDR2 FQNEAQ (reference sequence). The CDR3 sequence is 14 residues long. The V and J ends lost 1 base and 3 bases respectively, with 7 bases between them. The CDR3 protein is CASSLDGHYNEQFF. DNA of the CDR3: TGTGCCAGCAGCTTAGATGGACACTACAATGAGCAGTTCTTC.

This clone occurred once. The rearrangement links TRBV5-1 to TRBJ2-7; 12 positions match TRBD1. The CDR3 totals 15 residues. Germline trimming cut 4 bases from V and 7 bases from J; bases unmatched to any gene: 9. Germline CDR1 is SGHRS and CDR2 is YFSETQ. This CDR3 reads CASSPGDRGLEEQYF. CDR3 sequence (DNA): TGCGCCAGCAGCCCGGGGGACAGGGGGCTGGAGGAGCAGTACTTC.

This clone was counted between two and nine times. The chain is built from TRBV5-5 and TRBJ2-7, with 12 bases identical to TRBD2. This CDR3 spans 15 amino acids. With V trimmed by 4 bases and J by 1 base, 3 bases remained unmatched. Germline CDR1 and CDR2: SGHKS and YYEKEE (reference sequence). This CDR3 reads CASSAGTSGSYEQYF. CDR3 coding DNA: TGTGCCAGCAGCGCCGGGACTAGCGGGTCCTACGAGCAGTACTTC.

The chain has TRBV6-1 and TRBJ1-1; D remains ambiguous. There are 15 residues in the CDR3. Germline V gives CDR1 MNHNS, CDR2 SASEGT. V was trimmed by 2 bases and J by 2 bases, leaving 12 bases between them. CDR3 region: CASSERRVYNTEAFF. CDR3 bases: TGTGCCAGCAGTGAACGGCGGGTTTATAACACTGAAGCTTTCTTT.

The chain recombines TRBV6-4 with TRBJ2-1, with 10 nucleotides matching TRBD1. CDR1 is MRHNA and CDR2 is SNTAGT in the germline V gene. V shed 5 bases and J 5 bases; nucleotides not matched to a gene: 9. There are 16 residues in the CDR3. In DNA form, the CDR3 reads TGTGCCAGCAGTTCCGAATCCGGGACAGGGGACAATGAGCAGTTCTTC. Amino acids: CASSSESGTGDNEQFF.

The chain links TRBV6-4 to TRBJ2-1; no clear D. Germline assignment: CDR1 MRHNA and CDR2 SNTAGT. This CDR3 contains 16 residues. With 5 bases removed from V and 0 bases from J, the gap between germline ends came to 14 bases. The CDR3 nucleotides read TGTGCCAGCAGTTCGAGGCGAGCCAGCTCCTACAATGAGCAGTTCTTC. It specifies CASSSRRASSYNEQFF.

The CDR3 DNA reads TGCGCCAGCACCCAGGGGGCTAGCGAGGGGGAGCAGTACTTC. Residues: CASTQGASEGEQYF. V is TRBV5-1 and J is TRBJ2-7; 8 positions match TRBD1. The J segment lost 7 bases and the V segment lost 6 bases, leaving 12 bases of the junction unmatched. Germline CDR1 is SGHRS and CDR2 is YFSETQ. The CDR3 covers 14 residues.